These 13 T cell receptor beta chains were sequenced from one sample in a study of CD4+ T cells in melanoma. The method was immunoSEQ multiplex PCR; TCRdb's version includes in-frame clones alone and lacks a portion of them. Of over 10,000 clones listed, about 80% were seen once; the top ten hold 16%. Sequenced: cells from a culture (not recorded whether cultured in vitro). These TCRs come from a human donor with melanoma.

The rearrangement uses TRBV9 and TRBJ1-3, with D maybe TRBD1 (5 bases). Trimming removed 0 bases from V and 2 bases from J, with 6 bases in between. The V gene's germline CDR1 is SGDLS and CDR2 YYNGEE. The CDR3 has 14 residues. The DNA of the CDR3 is TGTGCCAGCAGCGTAGCAGGGCCTGGAAACACCATATATTTT. Amino acids: CASSVAGPGNTIYF.

This chain uses TRBV11-2 with TRBJ1-1, with D perhaps TRBD1 (6 bases). The CDR3 is 13 residues long. Trimming cost V 2 bases and J 4 bases, with 8 bases left between them. Germline V gene sequence: CDR1 SGHAT, CDR2 FQNNGV. CDR3 region: CASSLRGSTEAFF. In DNA form, the CDR3 reads TGTGCCAGCAGCTTAAGGGGGTCCACTGAAGCTTTCTTT.

In nucleotides, the CDR3 is TGTGCCAGCAGCTTTCCGGGGACTCTCAGCTTCTCTGGGGCCAACGTCCTGACTTTC. It codes for CASSFPGTLSFSGANVLTF. The rearrangement links TRBV5-5 to TRBJ2-6; a possible D gene is TRBD2 (6 bases). Looked up from germline, CDR1 is SGHKS and CDR2 is YYEKEE (reference sequence). This CDR3 is 19 amino acids long. Trimming stripped 2 bases from V and 0 bases from J, with 18 bases between.

The chain carries TRBV5-6 and TRBJ2-3; TRBD2 aligns across 10 bases. This CDR3 is 19 amino acids long. Trimming cost V 2 bases and J 0 bases; bases outside gene matches: 12. Germline V CDR1 and CDR2: SGHDT, YYEEEE. The CDR3 region has the DNA TGTGCCAGCAGCTTCACCCGGAGTAGCGGGGGGCTTAGCACAGATACGCAGTATTTT. Translation: CASSFTRSSGGLSTDTQYF.

V and J are TRBV6-1 and TRBJ1-1, with 7 nucleotides matching TRBD1. The CDR3 is 14 amino acids. V trimming: 7 bases; J trimming: 3 bases; junction bases outside the gene matches: 8. Germline CDR1 and CDR2: MNHNS and SASEGT. CDR3 protein: CASNRQGGYTEAFF. The CDR3 coding sequence is TGTGCCAGCAACCGACAGGGCGGATACACTGAAGCTTTCTTT.

Points on this clone: Germline is not matched at one junction end, which may reflect a read error. V usage is TRBV10-3 and J usage is TRBJ1-5; D perhaps matches TRBD1 (6 bases). The CDR3 totals 13 residues. CDR1 and CDR2 (germline): ENHRY, SYGVKD. Here the CDR3 DNA reads TGTGCCAGCAGTCACAGGGATGGCCAGCCCCAGCATTTT. Its translation is CASSHRDGQPQHF.

A few counts support this clone. The rearrangement joins TRBV12-5 to TRBJ2-3, with D perhaps matching TRBD2 (6 bases). CDR3 length: 13 amino acids. The V gene lost 7 bases and the J gene lost 4 bases, with 12 bases spanning the gap. The germline V gene has CDR1 LGHNT and CDR2 FRNRAP. CDR3 region: CASASSGADTQYF. As DNA, the CDR3 is TGTGCTAGTGCATCTTCGGGGGCAGATACGCAGTATTTT.

The chain couples TRBV6-6 to TRBJ2-7; D unresolved. The CDR3 sequence is 12 residues long. Germline V gives CDR1 MNHNY, CDR2 SVGAGI (reference sequence). The V end lost 6 bases, the J end lost 3 bases, and 9 bases lay between the germline ends. The CDR3, as DNA: TGTGCCAGCAGCCACGCCAACTACGAGCAGTACTTC. Amino acid sequence: CASSHANYEQYF.

The genes are TRBV6-6 and TRBJ2-7; 12 bases are shared with TRBD1. The CDR3 runs 16 residues. CDR1 and CDR2 (germline): MNHNY, SVGAGI (reference sequence). V lost 2 bases and J lost 4; bases outside the gene matches: 6. The CDR3 region has the DNA TGTGCCAGCAGTTACGGGGACAGGGGGCAATCGTACGAGCAGTACTTC. It translates to CASSYGDRGQSYEQYF.

This chain links TRBV11-1 with TRBJ1-1, with 8 bases aligning to TRBD1. The CDR3 totals 12 residues. Germline V CDR1 and CDR2: SGHAT, FQDESV (reference sequence). The trim removed 5 bases at V and 8 bases at J, leaving 4 bases unmatched. CDR3 sequence: CASSNRTGEAFF. The CDR3 bases are TGTGCCAGCAGCAACCGGACAGGGGAAGCTTTCTTT.

The rearrangement uses TRBV30 and TRBJ2-5; D gene uncertain. This CDR3 region has 11 residues. In germline, CDR1 is GTSNPN, CDR2 SVGIG (reference sequence). V was cut by 0 bases and J by 5 bases, with 4 bases left in between. The chain's CDR3 is CAWSVIETQYF. Here the CDR3 DNA reads TGTGCCTGGAGTGTAATTGAGACCCAGTACTTC.

The count of this clone is one. The chain employs TRBV20-1 and TRBJ2-5; possibly TRBD1 for D (6 bases). Germline V gives CDR1 DFQATT, CDR2 SNEGSKA (reference sequence). Trimming left V 7 bases short and J 7 bases short, with 13 bases between. The CDR3 runs 11 residues. The CDR3 region is CSGGLRGTQYF. The CDR3 DNA follows: TGCAGTGGGGGGCTTCGGGGGACCCAGTACTTC.

The chain carries TRBV6-6 and TRBJ1-1; D gene ambiguous. The CDR3 runs 11 residues. Germline CDR1 and CDR2: MNHNY and SVGAGI (reference sequence). V lost 5 bases and J lost 4, with 5 bases in between. The CDR3 bases are TGTGCCAGCAGTCCCTTCACTGAAGCTTTCTTT. Translation gives CASSPFTEAFF.